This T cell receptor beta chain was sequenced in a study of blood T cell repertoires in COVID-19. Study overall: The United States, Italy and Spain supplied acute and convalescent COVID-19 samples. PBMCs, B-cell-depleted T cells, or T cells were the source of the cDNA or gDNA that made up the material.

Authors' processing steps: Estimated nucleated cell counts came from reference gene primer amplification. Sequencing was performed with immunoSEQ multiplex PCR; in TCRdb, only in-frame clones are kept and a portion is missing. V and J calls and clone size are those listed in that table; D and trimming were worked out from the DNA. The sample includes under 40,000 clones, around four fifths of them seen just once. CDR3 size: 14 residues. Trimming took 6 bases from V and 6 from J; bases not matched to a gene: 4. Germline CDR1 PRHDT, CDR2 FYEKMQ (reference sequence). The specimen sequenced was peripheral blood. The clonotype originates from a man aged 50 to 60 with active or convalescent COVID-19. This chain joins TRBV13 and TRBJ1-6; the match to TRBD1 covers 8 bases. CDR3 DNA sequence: TGTGCCAGCAGTTCTACAGGGGGTAATTCACCCCTCCACTTT. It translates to CASSSTGGNSPLHF.